The 4 T cell receptor beta chains in this list originate from one sample, sequenced in a study of Graves' ophthalmopathy and Graves' hyperthyroidism. From RNA, the CDR3 regions of TCR beta chains were amplified and sequenced. The library came from an HTBI-primed first-round RT-PCR and a second-round multiplex PCR. TCRdb ran MiXCR on the multiplex PCR reads and lists one entry per CDR3 protein. The sample contains over a million distinct CDR3 sequences, 36% of which appear only once. The sample comprised peripheral blood or thyroid tissue (not recorded which). The receptors were gathered from an adult man with Graves' hyperthyroidism.

This clonotype was observed at least ten times. The gene calls are TRBV2 and TRBJ1-1, with D unresolved. The germline V gene has CDR1 SNHLY and CDR2 FYNNEI. The CDR3 is 14 residues long. The V gene lost 4 bases and the J gene lost 5 bases, with 14 bases spanning the gap. The CDR3 DNA is TGTGCCAGCAGTGCTGAGGGTTTAAGTACTGAAGCTTTCTTT. Its protein product is CASSAEGLSTEAFF.

This clonotype was observed many times. This CDR3 is CSVEVPQAPYEQYF. Written as DNA, the CDR3 is TGCAGCGTTGAAGTCCCTCAGGCCCCCTACGAGCAGTACTTC. The chain employs TRBV29-1 and TRBJ2-7, with D hard to call. From germline, CDR1 is SQVTM and CDR2 ANQGSEA. The CDR3 runs to 14 residues. V shed 1 base and J shed 2 bases, with 12 bases lying between them.

There are many counts of this clonotype. V usage is TRBV7-9 and J usage is TRBJ2-1; D unresolved. With 1 base removed from V and 5 bases from J, the gap between germline ends came to 15 bases. The V gene's germline CDR1 is SEHNR and CDR2 FQNEAQ (reference sequence). The CDR3 is 16 residues long. CDR3 in amino acids: CASSLVYRAADNEQFF. CDR3 nucleotides: TGTGCCAGCAGCTTAGTTTATAGGGCCGCCGACAATGAGCAGTTCTTC. The full variable domain, rest sourced from reference TRBV7-9 and TRBJ2-1, is DTGVSQNPRHKITKRGQNVTFRCDPISEHNRLYWYRQTLGQGPEFLTYFQNEAQLEKSRLLSDRFSAERPKGSFSTLEIQRTEQGDSAMYLCASSLVYRAADNEQFFGPGTRLTVL.

The chain recombines TRBV5-1 with TRBJ1-1, with a possible D match to TRBD1 (5 bases). The CDR3 spans 15 residues. From germline, CDR1 is SGHRS and CDR2 YFSETQ. V lost 4 bases and J 7 bases, leaving 20 bases between the germline ends. CDR3 region: CASSLGGEITDEAFF. CDR3 DNA sequence: TGCGCCAGCAGCCTGGGGGGGGAGATTACCGATGAAGCTTTCTTT.